The clone carrying this T cell receptor beta chain has a count of ten or more. Its antigen remains unidentified. The data were obtained in a study of T-cell memory formation after mild COVID-19. Across the study: TCR clusters largely stayed donor specific. Findings and caveats of the study: Researchers report contracting CD4+ clones mostly in CM and EM, with CD8+ clones in EMRA.

The CDR3 is 14 residues long. The germline V gene has CDR1 SGDLS and CDR2 YYNGEE. Between the trimmed V and J ends, which lost 3 bases and 0 bases, there was a span of 9 bases. It was 5'RACE with constant-segment primers that produced the TCR alpha and TCR beta cDNA libraries, which carried sample barcodes and UMIs. MiXCR was run by TCRdb on the 5' RACE reads, yielding one entry per CDR3 protein. The sample lists about 350,000 distinct CDR3 sequences; around 28% were seen once. The chain couples TRBV9 to TRBJ1-1, with D perhaps TRBD1 (5 bases). The receptor was isolated from an adult woman who had mild COVID-19 (a few samples of this study predate the infection). Cell type and time point are not known. Material: PBMCs or a T cell subset sorted from them (not recorded which). The CDR3, as DNA: TGTGCCAGCAGCGCAGGGCCAGTGAACACTGAAGCTTTCTTT. This codes for CASSAGPVNTEAFF.